This TCR beta chain was identified in a study of blood T cell repertoires in COVID-19 (dated by TCRdb to 2020 to 2021). Regarding the complete study: Samples from collaborators originated in the United States, Italy and Spain and spanned both the acute and convalescent phases of COVID-19. The material from the prospective study consisted of cDNA or gDNA derived from T cells, B-cell-depleted T cells, or PBMCs. Subjects who had been exposed to COVID-19, were actively infected with it, or had recovered from it provided the deeply sampled blood TCRbeta repertoires that made up the dataset. The repertoires were released in a freely available public database intended as a resource for research on the immune response to SARS-CoV-2. The samples were drawn from two sources: the first 160 participants of the ongoing ImmuneRACE study, and 1,000 to 1,500 subjects contributed by 6 global collaborators. The sample metadata nearly always contained a de-identified subject ID, COVID-19 status, age in years and sex. Where HLA class I and class II types were available, the types were taken from metadata supplied by the sample provider, not from assay-based typing.

Including the terminal cysteine and phenylalanine, the CDR3 comprises 13 residues. The DNA shown is the 39-base CDR3, in frame from base 1. CDR1 and CDR2 are read off the germline V gene as MNHEY and SVGEGT. V lost 6 bases and J lost 2 bases; the stretch between them is 9 bases long. The investigation overall reported the following: The quantity of clinical and demographic metadata differed by source and by participant and was supplied without curation.

TCRbeta CDR3 regions were amplified from genomic DNA using the immunoSEQ Assay, a bias-controlled multiplex PCR. In the authors' own workflow: Nucleated cell counts per sample were estimated from amplification of reference gene primers within the assay. Sequence reads were collapsed and filtered to measure the absolute abundance of every unique TCRbeta CDR3 rearrangement. For each sample, productive Simpson clonality was calculated as the square root of Simpson's diversity index over productive rearrangements. This is the immuneACCESS table as TCRdb keeps it, with only in-frame sequences that have V and J called. A part of the clones is gone; compared with another copy, unresolved V genes explain less than half, and the rest is unexplained. D and trimming were read from the DNA, whereas the V and J calls and clone size are those reported in that table. This sample comprises some 170,000 clones, around 76% of them detected only once. Of the sample, 8% to 9.5% falls within the top ten clones.

On this clone: Its specific antigen is unknown. Nothing much larger sits one base from this clone, and base qualities are not available.

Each collaborating institution followed its own protocols to collect whole blood in K2EDTA tubes. For TCRbeta analysis, collaborators shipped samples in one of three forms: frozen whole blood, isolated PBMCs, or DNA extracted from either of those sample types. The sample taken for sequencing was peripheral blood. This receptor chain uses TRBV6-2 or TRBV6-3 and TRBJ2-3, with a weak D call of TRBD1 (5 bases match). This TCR was sampled from a woman in her seventies with acute or convalescent COVID-19. In nucleotide form, the sequence is TGTGCCAGCAGCCCCAGGGACACAGATACGCAGTATTTT. Its translation is CASSPRDTDTQYF.